This record concerns one T cell receptor (beta chain) sequence. Its antigen is unknown. The CDR3 covers 14 residues. Germline assignment: CDR1 SNHLY and CDR2 FYNNEI. Each TRB cDNA library was prepared by 5' RACE (with UMI labels). Using the 5' RACE reads, TCRdb records one entry per CDR3 protein without DNA. The sample features tens of thousands of distinct CDR3 sequences, with less than 0.85% in its top ten. The data originate from a study of CXCR3-negative and CXCR3-positive naive CD8 T cells. Points from the study as a whole: TRBV-TRBJ usage was alike in naive CXCR3-negative and CXCR3-positive cells but differed in memory cells. The TRB CDR3s that CXCR3-positive naive cells carried were more hydrophobic than those of CXCR3-negative naive cells. Both naive subsets had comparably high diversity; memory CD8+ cells much lower.

The sequence came from a human donor in good health. Some clones in this sample may be carry-over from other donors' samples. The chain recombines TRBV2 with TRBJ1-1. The sequenced sample consisted of naive CXCR3+ CD8+ T cells from blood. Indicated subset: CD45RO-CCR7+CD27+CD95- naive CD8+ T cells expressing CXCR3 (TNR3+). The CDR3 loop reads CASSEGFRNTEAFF. Full variable domain (outside the CDR3, taken from reference TRBV2 and TRBJ1-1): EPEVTQTPSHQVTQMGQEVILRCVPISNHLYFYWYRQILGQKVEFLVSFYNNEISEKSEIFDDQFSVERPDGSNFTLKIRSTKLEDSAMYFCASSEGFRNTEAFFGQGTRLTVV.